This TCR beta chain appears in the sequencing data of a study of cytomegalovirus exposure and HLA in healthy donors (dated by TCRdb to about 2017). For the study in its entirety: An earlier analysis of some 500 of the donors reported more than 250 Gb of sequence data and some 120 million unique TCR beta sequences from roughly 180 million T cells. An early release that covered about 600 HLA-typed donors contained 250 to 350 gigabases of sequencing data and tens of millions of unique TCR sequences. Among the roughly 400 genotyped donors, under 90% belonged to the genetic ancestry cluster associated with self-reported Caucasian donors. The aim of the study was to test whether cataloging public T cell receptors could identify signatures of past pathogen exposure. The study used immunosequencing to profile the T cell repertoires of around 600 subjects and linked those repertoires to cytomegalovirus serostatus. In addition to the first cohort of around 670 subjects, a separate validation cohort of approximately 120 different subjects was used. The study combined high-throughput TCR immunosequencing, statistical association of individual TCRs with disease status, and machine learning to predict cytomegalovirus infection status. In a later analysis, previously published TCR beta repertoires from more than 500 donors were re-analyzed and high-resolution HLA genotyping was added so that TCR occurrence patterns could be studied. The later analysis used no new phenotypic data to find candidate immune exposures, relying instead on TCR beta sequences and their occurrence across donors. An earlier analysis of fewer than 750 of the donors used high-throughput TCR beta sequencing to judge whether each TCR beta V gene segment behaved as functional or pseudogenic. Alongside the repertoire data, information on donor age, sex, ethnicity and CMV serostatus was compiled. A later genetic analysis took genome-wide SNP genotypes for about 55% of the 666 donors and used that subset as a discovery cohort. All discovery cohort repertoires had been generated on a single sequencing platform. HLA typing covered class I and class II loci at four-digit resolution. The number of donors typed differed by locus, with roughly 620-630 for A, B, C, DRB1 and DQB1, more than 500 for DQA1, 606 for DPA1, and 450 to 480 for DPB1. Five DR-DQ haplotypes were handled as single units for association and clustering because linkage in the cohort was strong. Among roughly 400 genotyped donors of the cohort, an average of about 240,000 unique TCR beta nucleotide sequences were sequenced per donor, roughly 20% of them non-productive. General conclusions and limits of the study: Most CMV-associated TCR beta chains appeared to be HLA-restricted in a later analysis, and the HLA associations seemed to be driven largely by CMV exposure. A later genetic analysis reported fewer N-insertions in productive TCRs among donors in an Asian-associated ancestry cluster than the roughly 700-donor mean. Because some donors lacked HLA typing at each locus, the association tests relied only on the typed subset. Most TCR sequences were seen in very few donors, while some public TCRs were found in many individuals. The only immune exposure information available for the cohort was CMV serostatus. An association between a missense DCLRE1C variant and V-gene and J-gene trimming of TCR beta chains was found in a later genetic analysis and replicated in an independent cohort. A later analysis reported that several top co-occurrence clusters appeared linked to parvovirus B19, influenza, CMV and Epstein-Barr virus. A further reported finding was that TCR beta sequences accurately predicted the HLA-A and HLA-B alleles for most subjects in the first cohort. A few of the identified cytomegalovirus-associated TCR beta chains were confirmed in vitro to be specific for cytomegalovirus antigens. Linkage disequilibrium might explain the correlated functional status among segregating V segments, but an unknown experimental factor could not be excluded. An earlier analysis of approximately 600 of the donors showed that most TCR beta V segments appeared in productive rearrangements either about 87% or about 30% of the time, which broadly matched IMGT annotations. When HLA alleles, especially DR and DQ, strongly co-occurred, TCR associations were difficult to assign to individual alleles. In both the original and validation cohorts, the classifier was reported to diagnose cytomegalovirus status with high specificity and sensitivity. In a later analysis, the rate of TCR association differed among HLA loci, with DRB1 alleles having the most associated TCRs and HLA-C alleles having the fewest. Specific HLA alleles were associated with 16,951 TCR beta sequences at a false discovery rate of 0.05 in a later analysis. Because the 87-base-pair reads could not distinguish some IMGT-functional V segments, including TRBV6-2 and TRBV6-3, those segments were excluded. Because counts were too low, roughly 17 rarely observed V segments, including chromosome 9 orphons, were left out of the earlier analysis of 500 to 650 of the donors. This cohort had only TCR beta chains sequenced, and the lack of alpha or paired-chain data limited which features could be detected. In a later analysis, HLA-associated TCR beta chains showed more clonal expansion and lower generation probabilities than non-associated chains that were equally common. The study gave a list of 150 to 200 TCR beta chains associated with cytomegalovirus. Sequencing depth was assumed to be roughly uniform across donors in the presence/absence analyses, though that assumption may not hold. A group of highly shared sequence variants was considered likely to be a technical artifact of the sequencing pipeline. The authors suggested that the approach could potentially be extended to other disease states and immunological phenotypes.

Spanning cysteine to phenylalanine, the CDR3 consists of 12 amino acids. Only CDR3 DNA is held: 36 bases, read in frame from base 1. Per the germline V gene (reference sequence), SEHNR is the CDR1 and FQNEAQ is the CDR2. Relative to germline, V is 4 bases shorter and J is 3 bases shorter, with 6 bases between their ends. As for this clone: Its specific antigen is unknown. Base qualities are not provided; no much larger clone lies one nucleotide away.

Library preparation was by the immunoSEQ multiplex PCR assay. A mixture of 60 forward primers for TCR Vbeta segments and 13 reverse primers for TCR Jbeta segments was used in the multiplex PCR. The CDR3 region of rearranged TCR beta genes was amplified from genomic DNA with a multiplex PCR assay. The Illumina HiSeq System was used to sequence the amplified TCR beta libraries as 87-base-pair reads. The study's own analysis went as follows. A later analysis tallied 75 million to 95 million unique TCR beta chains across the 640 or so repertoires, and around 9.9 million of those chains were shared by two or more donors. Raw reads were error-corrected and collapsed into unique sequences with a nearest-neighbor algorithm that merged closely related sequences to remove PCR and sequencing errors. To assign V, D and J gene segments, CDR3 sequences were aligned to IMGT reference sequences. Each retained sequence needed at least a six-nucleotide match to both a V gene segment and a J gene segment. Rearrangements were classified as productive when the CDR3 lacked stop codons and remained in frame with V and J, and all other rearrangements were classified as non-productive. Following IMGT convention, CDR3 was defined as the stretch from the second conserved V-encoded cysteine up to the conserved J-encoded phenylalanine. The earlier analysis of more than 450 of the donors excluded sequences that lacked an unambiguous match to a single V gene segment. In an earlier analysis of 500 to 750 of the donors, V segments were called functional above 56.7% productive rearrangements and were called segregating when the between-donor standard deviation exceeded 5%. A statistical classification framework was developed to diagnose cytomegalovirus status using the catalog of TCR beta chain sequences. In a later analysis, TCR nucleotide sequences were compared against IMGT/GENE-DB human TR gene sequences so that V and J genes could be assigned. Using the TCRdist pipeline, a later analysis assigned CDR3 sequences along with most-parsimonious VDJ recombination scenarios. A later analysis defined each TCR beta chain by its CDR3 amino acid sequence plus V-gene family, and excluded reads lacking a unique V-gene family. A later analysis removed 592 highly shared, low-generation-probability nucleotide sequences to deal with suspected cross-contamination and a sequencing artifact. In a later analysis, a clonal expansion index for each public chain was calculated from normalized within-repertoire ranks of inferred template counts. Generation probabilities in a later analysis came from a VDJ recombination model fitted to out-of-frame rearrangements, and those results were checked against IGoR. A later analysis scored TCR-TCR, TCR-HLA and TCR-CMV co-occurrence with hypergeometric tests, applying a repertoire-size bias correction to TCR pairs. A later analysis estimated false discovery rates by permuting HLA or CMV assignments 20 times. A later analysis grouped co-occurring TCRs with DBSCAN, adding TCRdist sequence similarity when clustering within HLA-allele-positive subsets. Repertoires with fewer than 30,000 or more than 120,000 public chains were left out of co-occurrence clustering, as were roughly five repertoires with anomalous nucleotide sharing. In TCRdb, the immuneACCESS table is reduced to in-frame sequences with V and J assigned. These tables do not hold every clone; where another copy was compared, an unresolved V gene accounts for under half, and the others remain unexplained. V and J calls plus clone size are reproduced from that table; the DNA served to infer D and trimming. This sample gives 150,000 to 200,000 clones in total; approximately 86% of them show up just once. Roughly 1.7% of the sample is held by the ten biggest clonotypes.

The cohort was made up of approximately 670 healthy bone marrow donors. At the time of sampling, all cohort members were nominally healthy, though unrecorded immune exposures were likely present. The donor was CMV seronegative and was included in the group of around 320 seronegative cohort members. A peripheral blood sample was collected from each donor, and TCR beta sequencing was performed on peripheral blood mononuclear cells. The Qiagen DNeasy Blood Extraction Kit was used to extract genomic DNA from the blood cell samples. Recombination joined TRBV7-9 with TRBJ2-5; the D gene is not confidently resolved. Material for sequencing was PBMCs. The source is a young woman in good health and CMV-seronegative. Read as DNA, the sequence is TGTGCCAGCAGCTCCGTTAAAGAGACCCAGTACTTC. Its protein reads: CASSSVKETQYF.